One sample yielded the 8 T cell receptor beta chains listed below, sequenced in a study of blood T cells in healthy people across ages (dated by TCRdb to the mid-2010s). Receptor amplification or capture employed 5' RACE. Sequencing instrument: Illumina HiSeq 2500. The second PCR ran for roughly 6 to 11 cycles and used a J-beta primer mix along with a sample-barcoded 5' primer. The public sequencing data were trimmed at Q25 with fastp and processed into clonotypes with MiXCR by TCRdb, which kept only in-frame beta chains. Each CDR3 protein gets just one entry, which takes the most common genes and DNA from the rows behind it. This sample lists around 1,500,000 distinct CDR3 sequences; about 43% were detected once. 7.9% of the sample rests with the top ten. The source material was blood. Receptors originate from a woman younger than 35 in good health.

The chain couples TRBV15 to TRBJ2-1; 10 bases line up with TRBD1. Losses at the gene ends were 8 bases for V and 4 bases for J; bases not matched to a gene: 5. The germline CDR1 and CDR2 sequences are LNHNV and YYDKDF (reference sequence). The CDR3 consists of 14 residues. CDR3 in DNA: TGTGCCACCGGGCCGGACAGGGGGTACAATGAGCAGTTCTTC. The encoded protein is CATGPDRGYNEQFF.

This clonotype was counted only a few times. The chain is built from TRBV20-1 and TRBJ2-5, with 9 bases that match TRBD2. V gave up 5 bases and J gave up 4 bases; unmatched junction bases: 11. Germline loops: CDR1 DFQATT, CDR2 SNEGSKA (reference sequence). This CDR3 spans 15 amino acids. This CDR3 reads CSAPRGSGRSETQYF. For the CDR3, the DNA is TGCAGTGCTCCCCGAGGTAGCGGGAGATCAGAGACCCAGTACTTC.

The gene calls are TRBV15 and TRBJ1-2; D not certain. V lost 0 bases to trimming and J lost 4 bases, with 9 bases between them. Per the germline V gene, CDR1 is LNHNV and CDR2 is YYDKDF (reference sequence). The CDR3 has 14 amino acids. The CDR3 loop reads CATSRDRASYGYTF. CDR3 sequence (DNA): TGTGCCACCAGCAGAGATCGGGCAAGCTATGGCTACACCTTC.

This clonotype was recorded a few times. The chain recombines TRBV20-1 with TRBJ1-1; D remains ambiguous. This CDR3 spans 8 amino acids. CDR1 DFQATT and CDR2 SNEGSKA come from the germline V gene (reference sequence). CDR3 amino acids: CRVPEAFF. Written as DNA, the CDR3 is TGCCGGGTTCCGGAGGCTTTCTTT.

The sample holds a few counts of this clonotype. The junction and the germline gene differ at one end; a read error may be behind it. The chain uses TRBV5-1 and TRBJ2-1, with 15 bases that match TRBD2. There are 17 residues in the CDR3. CDR1 SGHRS and CDR2 YFSETQ come from the germline V gene. CDR3 nucleotide sequence: TGTGCCAGCAGCTTAGGGGGACTAGCGGGAGGTAACAATGAGCAGTTCTTC. It yields the protein CASSLGGLAGGNNEQFF.

This clonotype appeared a few times. V usage is TRBV6-5 and J usage is TRBJ1-2; 8 nucleotides agree with TRBD1. CDR1 is MNHEY, CDR2 SVGAGI, per germline. V lost 5 bases to trimming and J lost 8 bases; unmatched junction nucleotides: 16. This CDR3 contains 16 residues. The CDR3 protein is CASSQTYTGQVKGYTF. CDR3 bases: TGTGCCAGCAGTCAGACATATACGGGACAGGTGAAAGGCTACACCTTC.

The V gene is TRBV10-3, the J gene TRBJ1-6; 10 bases align to TRBD1. Germline V gene data show CDR1 as ENHRY and CDR2 as SYGVKD. The length of the CDR3 is 15 residues. Trimming removed 5 bases from V and 6 bases from J; junction bases left unmatched: 4. CDR3 residues: CAISPGQGGNSPLHF. The CDR3 region has the DNA TGTGCCATCAGTCCCGGACAGGGGGGTAATTCACCCCTCCACTTT.

There are a few counts of this clonotype. This chain uses TRBV29-1 with TRBJ2-7; possibly TRBD1 or TRBD2 for D (5 bases each). V lost 5 bases, J lost 5 bases, and 13 bases lay in between. Germline V gives CDR1 SQVTM, CDR2 ANQGSEA. The CDR3 runs 12 residues. This CDR3 reads CSVNTGAHEQYF. CDR3 DNA: TGCAGCGTTAACACCGGGGCGCACGAGCAGTACTTC.